The T cell receptor beta chain described here comes from a study of identical twins. A single record per CDR3 protein comes from TCRdb applying MiXCR to the 5' RACE reads. The table lists hundreds of thousands of distinct CDR3 sequences, less than 10% of them singletons. Everyone who donated was a healthy Caucasian. As concerns this clonotype: As yet, its antigen is unknown.

The CDR3 extends over 15 amino acids. Germline lookup yields CDR1 MGHDK and CDR2 SYGVNS. Trimming removed 0 bases at V and 2 bases at J, with 10 bases between. Findings of the study overall: Beta out-of-frame sequences showed weaker excess sharing between twins. Cross-sectional statistics, not tracking of the same donors, supported the conclusions.

The same specimen was also included in a second study, on yellow fever vaccine responses in identical twins.

This rearrangement joins TRBV25-1 to TRBJ1-1; no firm D call. The sequence was collected from a woman younger than 30 in good health. Source material: PBMCs. The CDR3 sequence is CASSEYIGSNTEAFF. Written as DNA, the CDR3 is TGTGCCAGCAGTGAATATATTGGGAGCAACACTGAAGCTTTCTTT. Based on the CDR3 plus reference TRBV25-1 and TRBJ1-1, the full variable domain is EADIYQTPRYLVIGTGKKITLECSQTMGHDKMYWYQQDPGMELHLIHYSYGVNSTEKGDLSSESTVSRIRTEHFPLTLESARPSHTSQYLCASSEYIGSNTEAFFGQGTRLTVV.